A single sample gave rise to the 27 T cell receptor beta chains below, sequenced in a study of cytomegalovirus exposure and HLA in healthy donors. Amplification used 60 Vbeta primers and 13 Jbeta primers. Profiled with immunoSEQ multiplex PCR; TCRdb holds only in-frame clones, not every one. Of about 120,000 clones detected, 60% to 85% appear once; the ten largest clones hold about 3%. Sequencing was carried out using PBMCs. These receptors all stem from a middle-aged woman in good health and CMV-seropositive.

The chain links TRBV6-5 to TRBJ2-3; TRBD2 aligns across 12 bases. The trim removed 6 bases at V and 5 bases at J, leaving 6 bases unmatched. Per germline, CDR1 MNHEY and CDR2 SVGAGI. The CDR3 has 15 amino acids. The CDR3 sequence: CASRRLAGEGDTQYF. CDR3 DNA: TGTGCCAGCAGACGACTAGCGGGGGAGGGAGATACGCAGTATTTT.

This chain connects TRBV7-9 to TRBJ1-1; D not certain. CDR1 SEHNR and CDR2 FQNEAQ come from the germline V gene (reference sequence). With 5 bases removed from V and 1 base from J, the gap between germline ends came to 8 bases. The CDR3 has 13 amino acids. The DNA for the CDR3 is TGTGCCAGCAGCCTCCGGGGGAACACTGAAGCTTTCTTT. Encoded protein: CASSLRGNTEAFF.

The V and J genes are TRBV5-1 and TRBJ2-1; 9 bases align to TRBD2. This CDR3 is 15 amino acids long. With 3 bases clipped from V and 2 bases from J, the junction kept 3 bases outside the gene matches. CDR1 is SGHRS and CDR2 is YFSETQ in the germline V gene. The CDR3 nucleotides read TGCGCCAGCAGCTCCACTAGCGGGCCCTACAATGAGCAGTTCTTC. Translated: CASSSTSGPYNEQFF.

The V call is TRBV19, the J call TRBJ2-3; TRBD2 is a possible D gene (6 bases). CDR1 and CDR2 (germline): LNHDA, SQIVND (reference sequence). V lost 5 bases to trimming and J lost 2 bases, with 8 bases between them. There are 13 residues in the CDR3. The CDR3 sequence: CASSAGTTDTQYF. DNA for the CDR3: TGTGCCAGTAGTGCGGGGACCACAGATACGCAGTATTTT.

The chain joins TRBV4-1 to TRBJ1-1; 9 bases fit TRBD1. Trimming removed 1 base from V and 3 bases from J; junction bases left unmatched: 0. There are 14 residues in the CDR3. CDR1 is MGHRA, CDR2 YSYEKL, per germline. The CDR3: CASSQGDRDTEAFF. CDR3 bases: TGCGCCAGCAGCCAAGGGGACAGGGACACTGAAGCTTTCTTT.

The chain carries TRBV19 and TRBJ2-1, with a weak D call TRBD1 (5 bases). CDR3 length: 15 amino acids. Germline CDR1 and CDR2: LNHDA and SQIVND (reference sequence). The V and J ends lost 1 base and 4 bases respectively, with 11 bases between them. This CDR3 reads CASSIVPQGYNEQFF. The CDR3 DNA reads as TGTGCCAGTAGTATAGTACCTCAGGGATACAATGAGCAGTTCTTC.

The rearrangement uses TRBV29-1 and TRBJ1-2; unclear D gene. Deletions cut 6 bases from V and 0 bases from J, with 8 bases between. The CDR3 is 12 amino acids. The germline CDR1 and CDR2 sequences are SQVTM and ANQGSEA. The chain's CDR3 is CSVTGSNYGYTF. DNA of the CDR3: TGCAGCGTCACCGGGTCTAACTATGGCTACACCTTC.

This chain joins TRBV18 and TRBJ1-2; D gene ambiguous. Germline CDR1 and CDR2: KGHSH and LQKENI. The V end was cut by 6 bases, the J end by 2 bases, with 10 bases between. This CDR3 is 13 amino acids long. The CDR3 is CASSPDKNYGYTF. The CDR3 DNA is TGTGCCAGCTCCCCCGACAAAAACTATGGCTACACCTTC.

V gene TRBV7-3 combines with J gene TRBJ2-1; TRBD2 matches at 11 bases. V shed 4 bases and J 5 bases; nucleotides not matched to a gene: 7. The CDR3 consists of 16 residues. The germline CDR1 and CDR2 sequences are SGHTA and FQGTGA. Written as DNA, the CDR3 is TGTGCCAGCAGCTCCACTAGCGGGAGCAGGAACAATGAGCAGTTCTTC. This codes for CASSSTSGSRNNEQFF. Using reference TRBV7-3 and TRBJ2-1 for the parts outside the CDR3, the full variable domain is GAGVSQTPSNKVTEKGKYVELRCDPISGHTALYWYRQSLGQGPEFLIYFQGTGAADDSGLPNDRFFAVRPEGSVSTLKIQRTERGDSAVYLCASSSTSGSRNNEQFFGPGTRLTVL.

The CDR3 is CASSRASDRANEKLFF. The CDR3 DNA is TGTGCCAGCAGCCGAGCTTCAGACAGGGCTAATGAAAAACTGTTTTTT. The chain recombines TRBV5-4 with TRBJ1-4, with TRBD1 matching over 7 bases. CDR1 and CDR2 from the germline V gene are SGHNT and YYREEE (reference sequence). Unmatched junction bases numbered 9, after V lost 4 bases and J lost 3 bases. The CDR3 length is 16 residues.

This rearrangement joins TRBV9 to TRBJ2-2; D perhaps matches TRBD2 (6 bases). The CDR3 is 14 residues long. With 3 bases removed from V and 7 bases from J, the gap between germline ends came to 13 bases. Germline CDR1 and CDR2: SGDLS and YYNGEE. CDR3 in amino acids: CASSATGRGGELFF. The CDR3 region has the DNA TGTGCCAGCAGCGCAACGGGGCGGGGCGGGGAGCTGTTTTTT.

This chain connects TRBV5-1 to TRBJ2-5; no reliable D call. Per the germline V gene, CDR1 is SGHRS and CDR2 is YFSETQ. Trimming pared 0 bases from V and 4 bases from J, leaving 10 bases between. The CDR3 totals 14 residues. CDR3 nucleotide sequence: TGCGCCAGCAGCTTGGAGGCCAGGCGAGAGACCCAGTACTTC. Residues: CASSLEARRETQYF.

The chain is built from TRBV7-6 and TRBJ2-7, with 7 bases matching TRBD1. The CDR3 totals 15 residues. In germline, CDR1 is SGHVS, CDR2 FNYEAQ. Trimming cost V 5 bases and J 6 bases; bases outside gene matches: 13. The CDR3 sequence is CASSASGQPWGEQYF. CDR3 coding DNA: TGTGCCAGCAGCGCCTCGGGACAGCCTTGGGGCGAGCAGTACTTC.

The V gene is TRBV19, the J gene TRBJ1-2; D is possibly TRBD1 (5 bases). The CDR3 is made up of 13 amino acids. The V gene lost 8 bases and the J gene lost 8 bases, with 18 bases spanning the gap. Germline loops: CDR1 LNHDA, CDR2 SQIVND (reference sequence). CDR3 bases: TGTGCCAGTTTGGGGGGGGGAGAGTCGGGCTACACCTTC. Protein product: CASLGGGESGYTF.

The rearrangement links TRBV4-2 to TRBJ2-7; a weak D match, TRBD2 (6 bases). Germline assignment: CDR1 LGHNA and CDR2 YNFKEQ. Trimming stripped 0 bases from V and 0 bases from J, with 15 bases between. The CDR3 runs 17 residues. CDR3 in amino acids: CASSQDLGAGNSYEQYF. CDR3 nucleotides: TGTGCCAGCAGCCAAGATTTAGGTGCGGGGAACTCCTACGAGCAGTACTTC.

The rearrangement joins TRBV2 to TRBJ2-7; weak D call: TRBD2 (6 bases). The CDR3 loop spans 17 amino acids. The V gene's germline CDR1 is SNHLY and CDR2 FYNNEI. Between the trimmed V and J ends, which lost 7 bases and 4 bases, there was a span of 26 bases. In DNA form, the CDR3 reads TGTGCCAGCATATGGTCGGTTCGGAGGGTTTTTAAGTACGAGCAGTACTTC. Residues: CASIWSVRRVFKYEQYF.

V gene TRBV10-3 combines with J gene TRBJ2-1; TRBD2 matches at 8 bases. The CDR3 length is 16 residues. Germline V gives CDR1 ENHRY, CDR2 SYGVKD. The J segment lost 8 bases and the V segment lost 2 bases, leaving 11 bases of the junction unmatched. The CDR3 bases are TGTGCCATCAGTGAGAACGTTGGGCGGGGGGCCTATGAGCAGTTCTTC. This gives the protein CAISENVGRGAYEQFF.

This chain uses TRBV13 with TRBJ2-2; 12 bases are a match to TRBD2. The V and J ends lost 4 bases and 8 bases, in that order; junction bases with no gene match: 8. Germline V lookup: CDR1 PRHDT, CDR2 FYEKMQ (reference sequence). The CDR3 runs to 16 residues. The CDR3 nucleotides are TGTGCCAGCAGCTACCGTCGACTAGCGGGAGAGGGGGAGCTGTTTTTT. Its translation is CASSYRRLAGEGELFF.

The V call is TRBV9, the J call TRBJ2-1; TRBD2 matches 13 bases. Trimming at V came to 0 bases and at J to 5 bases, leaving 5 bases not matched to a gene. This CDR3 region has 17 residues. Germline assignment: CDR1 SGDLS and CDR2 YYNGEE. The CDR3 sequence is CASSVGLAGGRDNEQFF. CDR3 sequence (DNA): TGTGCCAGCAGCGTAGGACTAGCGGGGGGCAGAGACAATGAGCAGTTCTTC. Variable domain in full (rest from reference TRBV9 and TRBJ2-1): DSGVTQTPKHLITATGQRVTLRCSPRSGDLSVYWYQQSLDQGLQFLIQYYNGEERAKGNILERFSAQQFPDLHSELNLSSLELGDSALYFCASSVGLAGGRDNEQFFGPGTRLTVL.

This chain links TRBV6-1 with TRBJ2-5; D ambiguous. Trimming left V 6 bases short and J 2 bases short, with 13 bases between. Germline lookup yields CDR1 MNHNS and CDR2 SASEGT. The CDR3 spans 14 residues. Here the CDR3 DNA reads TGTGCCAGCAGGGAAATTATGTCTCAAGAGACCCAGTACTTC. Its translation: CASREIMSQETQYF.

This clone was observed once. The chain carries TRBV9 and TRBJ2-7; D is unresolved. The V gene lost 4 bases and the J gene lost 4 bases, with 15 bases spanning the gap. Per the germline V gene, CDR1 is SGDLS and CDR2 is YYNGEE. The CDR3 covers 14 residues. CDR3 sequence reads: CASSPGPSYYEQYF. The CDR3 DNA reads as TGTGCCAGCAGCCCGGGTCCCTCTTATTACGAGCAGTACTTC.

This clone appeared once. The chain carries TRBV4-1 and TRBJ2-7; D not certain. The CDR3 is made up of 15 amino acids. The germline V gene has CDR1 MGHRA and CDR2 YSYEKL. V was clipped by 4 bases and J by 3 bases, with 16 bases between them. The CDR3 protein is CASSLGPGFIYEQYF. DNA of the CDR3: TGCGCCAGCAGCCTTGGCCCAGGATTCATCTACGAGCAGTACTTC.

The chain recombines TRBV7-9 with TRBJ2-1; 12 bases are a match to TRBD2. Germline values: CDR1 SEHNR, CDR2 FQNEAQ (reference sequence). With 3 bases clipped from V and 6 bases from J, the junction kept 6 bases outside the gene matches. CDR3 length: 16 amino acids. The CDR3 loop reads CASSLQLAGGPNEQFF. CDR3 coding DNA: TGTGCCAGCAGCTTGCAACTAGCGGGAGGCCCCAATGAGCAGTTCTTC. The full variable domain, completed using reference TRBV7-9 and TRBJ2-1, is DTGVSQNPRHKITKRGQNVTFRCDPISEHNRLYWYRQTLGQGPEFLTYFQNEAQLEKSRLLSDRFSAERPKGSFSTLEIQRTEQGDSAMYLCASSLQLAGGPNEQFFGPGTRLTVL.

This clone was found a few times. The V gene is TRBV4-1, the J gene TRBJ1-1; tentatively, D is TRBD1 (6 bases). This CDR3 is built from 15 residues. The ends were cut back, 0 bases at V and 4 bases at J, with 12 bases in the middle. Germline CDR1 MGHRA, CDR2 YSYEKL. The CDR3 nucleotides are TGCGCCAGCAGCCAAGAGAGGACAGTGGGCACTGAAGCTTTCTTT. Its protein is CASSQERTVGTEAFF.

The chain links TRBV5-1 to TRBJ2-2, with TRBD1 as a possible D gene (6 bases). V was pared by 3 bases and J by 2 bases, with 8 bases between. Germline lookup yields CDR1 SGHRS and CDR2 YFSETQ. The CDR3 covers 14 residues. As DNA, the CDR3 is TGCGCCAGCAGCTCGGGACACAACACCGGGGAGCTGTTTTTT. Encoded protein: CASSSGHNTGELFF.

The J gene is TRBJ2-7, the V gene TRBV5-1; tentative D call: TRBD2 (6 bases). Trimming removed 3 bases at V and 5 bases at J, with 9 bases between. The germline V gene has CDR1 SGHRS and CDR2 YFSETQ. CDR3 length: 12 residues. CDR3 in DNA: TGCGCCAGCAGCTCGGGGGTGAACGAGCAGTACTTC. Its protein product is CASSSGVNEQYF.

This chain joins TRBV6-5 and TRBJ2-5; 10 bases line up with TRBD2. The CDR3 runs 14 residues. The germline V gene has CDR1 MNHEY and CDR2 SVGAGI. The V gene end was trimmed by 6 bases and the J gene end by 2 bases; junction bases not matched to a gene: 3. DNA of the CDR3: TGTGCCAGCAGGGAACTAGCGGGACAAGAGACCCAGTACTTC. Translating gives CASRELAGQETQYF.